This paragraph covers one T cell receptor (beta chain) sequence. It lacks a known antigen. Density gradient separation was used to isolate peripheral blood mononuclear cells from buffy coats of healthy donors. Negative magnetic separation using EasySep or MojoSort CD8+ T cell isolation kits was how the study enriched total CD8+ T cells. An RNeasy Mini Kit was used to extract total RNA from duplicate vials of fewer than 180,000 sorted CD8+ T cells per subset. The PBMCs were used either fresh or after being cryopreserved in fetal bovine serum with around 9.7% DMSO. Fluorescence-activated cell sorting on a FACSAria III was used to sort CD8+ T cell subsets to purity. The data derive from a study of human CD8 memory T cell subsets (dated by TCRdb to 2019 to 2021). At the level of the whole study: To assess clonal relationships, the TCRbeta repertoires of stem-like (TSTEM), progenitor exhausted-like (TPEX) and effector memory CD8+ T cell subsets were compared. Six donors each provided TSTEM, TPEX and effector memory subsets, from which TCRbeta repertoires were obtained. Overall results and qualifications from the work: Similarly high normalized Shannon-Wiener diversity was shown by TSTEM and TPEX subsets, whereas comparatively lower diversity was seen in effector memory subsets. Chao1 estimates suggested greater repertoire diversity in TSTEM than in TPEX subsets, potentially reflecting a broader range of specificities. Only TCRbeta chains were sequenced, and the repertoire comparisons were based on a handful of donors and tested using paired t-tests with Bonferroni correction. Clonotypes were shared with effector memory cells by both stem-like subsets, but only minimal overlap was found between TSTEM and TPEX repertoires, suggesting distinct antigen spectra.

A Human TCR Profiling Kit was used to prepare UMI-labeled 5' RACE TCRbeta libraries. Every TCRbeta library was prepared in parallel with an identical number of PCR cycles. As for the authors' bioinformatics: The number of functional CDR3beta clonotypes in each TCRbeta library ranged from about 2,700 to 20,000. MIGEC 1.2.9 handled UMI extraction and consensus assembly, with a minimum of three reads required per UMI. MiXCR 3.0.3 was used to extract the in-frame CDR3beta repertoires. Each sample was downsampled to 42,000 randomly selected UMIs before diversity metrics were calculated in VDJtools 1.2.1. For each sample pair, the repertoire overlap metrics D, R and F2 were calculated in VDJtools using the top 3,000 clones. TCRdb reprocessed the reads, so every CDR3 protein sequence counts as one entry and DNA is not shown. The V and J calls and clone size are TCRdb's, not the authors'. The sample's own table lists 9,500 to 13,000 distinct CDR3 sequences. About 9% of the sample lies in the top ten.

Based on the germline V gene, the CDR1 and CDR2 sequences are SGHNT and YENEEA. The CDR3 measures 15 amino acids from cysteine to phenylalanine. The record lacks a DNA sequence. This sequence was found in a human donor in good health. The chain employs TRBV11-3 and TRBJ2-7. Sequenced input: CD8+ T cells from PBMCs. The CDR3 in this case is CASSPTNIKTYEQYF.